These T cell receptor beta chains were read from a single sample in a study of CD8 T cells in ankylosing spondylitis. TCRdb re-derived calls from the 5' RACE reads in MiXCR, one entry per CDR3 protein. The table includes under 150,000 distinct CDR3 sequences, approximately 15% detected once. The sequencing input was blood, either unsorted or a sorted T cell fraction (not recorded which). The receptors derive from a female donor with ankylosing spondylitis or in good health (not recorded which). Both conserved end residues are part of each CDR3. D genes are given only for firm matches. Size values are once, few and many counts, or a class for expanded clones, and some rows have none.

cdr3_aa | cdr3_nt | j_call | v_call | clone_size | d_call
CASSMTGGPRDTQYF | TGTGCCAGTAGTATGACGGGAGGGCCTAGAGATACGCAGTATTTT | TRBJ2-3 | TRBV19 | NA | TRBD2
CSASPGQGAVQPQHF | TGCAGTGCTAGCCCGGGACAGGGGGCGGTTCAGCCCCAGCATTTT | TRBJ1-5 | TRBV20-1 | NA | TRBD1
CASSLWTSGHEQYF | TGTGCCAGCAGCCTATGGACTAGCGGACACGAGCAGTACTTC | TRBJ2-7 | TRBV14 | few | TRBD2
CASSFHFSGQAGSGTDTQYF | TGTGCCAGCAGCTTTCACTTCTCCGGACAAGCGGGGTCCGGGACAGATACGCAGTATTTT | TRBJ2-3 | TRBV7-6 | NA | TRBD2
CASRSVNLLSYEQYF | TGTGCCAGCAGGTCCGTTAACTTACTCTCCTACGAGCAGTACTTC | TRBJ2-7 | TRBV28 | many | NA
CASSLGALSGYTF | TGTGCCAGCAGTTTGGGGGCCCTTTCTGGCTACACCTTC | TRBJ1-2 | TRBV12-3/TRBV12-4 | many | NA
CASSSGVGLGTDTQYF | TGTGCTAGCAGCTCGGGAGTAGGGCTGGGCACAGATACGCAGTATTTT | TRBJ2-3 | TRBV7-7 | NA | NA
CATSREQRLGGEQFF | TGTGCCACCAGCAGGGAACAGCGACTGGGGGGTGAGCAGTTCTTC | TRBJ2-1 | TRBV15 | few | NA
CASSHPQENIQYF | TGCGCCAGCAGCCACCCCCAGGAAAACATTCAGTACTTC | TRBJ2-4 | TRBV4-1 | NA | NA
CSARNPGQGNQPQHF | TGCAGTGCTAGAAATCCGGGACAGGGGAATCAGCCCCAGCATTTT | TRBJ1-5 | TRBV20-1 | NA | TRBD1
CASRLERGLAGNEQYF | TGTGCCAGCAGACTTGAGCGGGGACTAGCGGGGAACGAGCAGTACTTC | TRBJ2-7 | TRBV6-1 | many | TRBD2
CASSFMAGGLYEQYF | TGTGCCAGCAGTTTTATGGCAGGGGGGCTCTACGAGCAGTACTTC | TRBJ2-7 | TRBV27 | NA | NA
CSASDSGRVFTDTQYF | TGCAGTGCTAGTGATAGCGGGAGGGTTTTCACAGATACGCAGTATTTT | TRBJ2-3 | TRBV20-1 | many | TRBD2
CASTEVPGGNQPQHF | TGTGCCAGCACTGAGGTGCCAGGGGGTAATCAGCCCCAGCATTTT | TRBJ1-5 | TRBV6-1 | many | TRBD1
CSATGTPMDTQYF | TGCAGTGCCACCGGGACCCCCATGGATACGCAGTATTTT | TRBJ2-3 | TRBV20-1 | many | NA
CSASTTLYRGAGYEQYF | TGCAGTGCTAGTACCACCCTGTACAGGGGTGCGGGCTACGAGCAGTACTTC | TRBJ2-7 | TRBV20-1 | many | TRBD1
CASSLLGSDTDTQYF | TGTGCCAGCAGCTTATTGGGGTCGGATACAGATACGCAGTATTTT | TRBJ2-3 | TRBV7-3 | many | NA
CASSPRQGREYNSPLHF | TGTGCCAGCTCCCCAAGACAGGGAAGAGAATATAATTCACCCCTCCACTTT | TRBJ1-6 | TRBV18 | few | TRBD1
CASSVGTAINEKLFF | TGTGCCAGCAGCGTTGGTACAGCCATTAATGAAAAACTGTTTTTT | TRBJ1-4 | TRBV9 | few | NA
CASSQTSRGSPSQYF | TGTGCCAGCAGTCAAACTTCCCGGGGGAGCCCTTCCCAGTACTTC | TRBJ2-5 | TRBV12-3/TRBV12-4 | few | NA
CASSLFGRANTEAFF | TGTGCCAGCAGTTTATTTGGCAGGGCGAACACTGAAGCTTTCTTT | TRBJ1-1 | TRBV27 | many | NA
CASSSVTYEQYF | TGTGCCAGCAGTTCCGTGACCTACGAGCAGTACTTC | TRBJ2-7 | TRBV28 | few | NA
CASSARQGQPQHF | TGTGCCAGCAGCGCCAGACAGGGACAGCCCCAGCATTTT | TRBJ1-5 | TRBV7-8 | few | TRBD1
CATLYVAGHQETQYF | TGTGCCACTCTATATGTAGCGGGGCACCAAGAGACCCAGTACTTC | TRBJ2-5 | TRBV6-1 | NA | TRBD2
CASSFGRTGETQYF | TGTGCCAGCAGTTTTGGCAGGACGGGTGAGACCCAGTACTTC | TRBJ2-5 | TRBV12-3/TRBV12-4 | many | NA
CAWSTEYNQPQHF | TGTGCCTGGAGCACAGAGTACAATCAGCCCCAGCATTTT | TRBJ1-5 | TRBV30 | many | NA
CSATGGDYEQYF | TGCAGTGCTACAGGGGGAGATTACGAGCAGTACTTC | TRBJ2-7 | TRBV20-1 | many | TRBD1
CASSLDPGGVTEAFF | TGTGCCAGCAGCTTAGACCCGGGGGGGGTCACTGAAGCTTTCTTT | TRBJ1-1 | TRBV11-2 | NA | NA
CASSYPGQGSDTQYF | TGTGCCAGCTCGTACCCCGGACAGGGCTCAGATACGCAGTATTTT | TRBJ2-3 | TRBV18 | NA | TRBD1
CASSLTSTGELFF | TGTGCCAGCAGCCTCACCAGCACCGGGGAGCTGTTTTTT | TRBJ2-2 | TRBV9 | NA | NA